This TCR beta chain appears in the sequencing data of a study of technical replicates of blood from four donors. The table came from immunoSEQ multiplex PCR; TCRdb's copy has only in-frame clones and leaves some out. There are around 76,000 clones in the sample; approximately 98% occur only once, and approximately 0.2% lies in the top ten. The CDR3 sequence is 13 residues long. Germline values: CDR1 SGHDT, CDR2 YYEEEE. The germline V and J ends were trimmed by 4 bases and 12 bases, with 17 bases remaining between them. The sample consisted of T cells isolated from PBMCs. The TCR comes from a human donor in good health. The genes are TRBV5-6 and TRBJ2-1; no definite D call. CDR3: CASSPGVHEWQFF. The CDR3, as DNA: TGTGCCAGCAGCCCCGGAGTACACGAGTGGCAGTTCTTC.